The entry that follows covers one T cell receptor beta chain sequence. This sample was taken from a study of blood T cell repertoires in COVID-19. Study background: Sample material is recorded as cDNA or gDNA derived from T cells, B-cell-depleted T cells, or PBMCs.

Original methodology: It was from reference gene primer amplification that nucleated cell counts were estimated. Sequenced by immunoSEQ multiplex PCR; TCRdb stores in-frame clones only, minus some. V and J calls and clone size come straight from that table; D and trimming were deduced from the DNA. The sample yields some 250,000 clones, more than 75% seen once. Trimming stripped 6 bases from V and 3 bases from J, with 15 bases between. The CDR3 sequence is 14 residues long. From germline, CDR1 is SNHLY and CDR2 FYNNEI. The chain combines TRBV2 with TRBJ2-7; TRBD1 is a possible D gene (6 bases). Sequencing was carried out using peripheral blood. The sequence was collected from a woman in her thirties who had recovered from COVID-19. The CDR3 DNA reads TGTGCCAGCAGGGACCGGGACACCGACTACGAGCAGTACTTC. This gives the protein CASRDRDTDYEQYF.